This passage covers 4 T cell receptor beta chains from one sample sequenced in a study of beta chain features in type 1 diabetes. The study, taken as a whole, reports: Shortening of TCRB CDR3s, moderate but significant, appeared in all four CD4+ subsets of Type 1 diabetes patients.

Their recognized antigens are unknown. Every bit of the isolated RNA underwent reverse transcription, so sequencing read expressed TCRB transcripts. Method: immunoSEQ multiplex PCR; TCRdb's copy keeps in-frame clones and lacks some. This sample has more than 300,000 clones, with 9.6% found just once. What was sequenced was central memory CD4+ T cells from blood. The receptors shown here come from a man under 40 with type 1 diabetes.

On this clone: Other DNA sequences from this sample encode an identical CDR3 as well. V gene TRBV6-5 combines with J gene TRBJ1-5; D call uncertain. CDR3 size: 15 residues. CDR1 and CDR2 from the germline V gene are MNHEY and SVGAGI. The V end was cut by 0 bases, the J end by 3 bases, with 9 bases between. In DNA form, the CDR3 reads TGTGCCAGCAGTTACTCCGGAGGCGACAATCAGCCCCAGCATTTT. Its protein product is CASSYSGGDNQPQHF.

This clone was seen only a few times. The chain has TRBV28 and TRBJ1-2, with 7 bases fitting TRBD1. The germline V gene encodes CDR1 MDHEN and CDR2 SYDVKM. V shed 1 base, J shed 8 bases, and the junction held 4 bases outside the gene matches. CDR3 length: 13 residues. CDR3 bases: TGTGCCAGCAGTTTATCGGACAGGCTGGGCTACACCTTC. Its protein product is CASSLSDRLGYTF.

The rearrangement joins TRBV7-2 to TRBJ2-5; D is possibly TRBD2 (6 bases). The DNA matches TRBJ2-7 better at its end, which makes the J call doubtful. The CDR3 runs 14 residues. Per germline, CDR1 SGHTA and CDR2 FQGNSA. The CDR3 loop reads CASSLYGGVYEQYF. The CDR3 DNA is TGTGCCAGCAGCTTATATGGCGGGGTCTACGAGCAGTACTTC.

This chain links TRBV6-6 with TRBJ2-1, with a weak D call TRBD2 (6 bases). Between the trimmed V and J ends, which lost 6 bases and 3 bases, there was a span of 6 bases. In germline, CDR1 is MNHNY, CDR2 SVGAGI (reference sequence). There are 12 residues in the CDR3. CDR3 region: CASRGGYNEQFF. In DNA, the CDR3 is TGTGCCAGCAGGGGGGGCTACAATGAGCAGTTCTTC.